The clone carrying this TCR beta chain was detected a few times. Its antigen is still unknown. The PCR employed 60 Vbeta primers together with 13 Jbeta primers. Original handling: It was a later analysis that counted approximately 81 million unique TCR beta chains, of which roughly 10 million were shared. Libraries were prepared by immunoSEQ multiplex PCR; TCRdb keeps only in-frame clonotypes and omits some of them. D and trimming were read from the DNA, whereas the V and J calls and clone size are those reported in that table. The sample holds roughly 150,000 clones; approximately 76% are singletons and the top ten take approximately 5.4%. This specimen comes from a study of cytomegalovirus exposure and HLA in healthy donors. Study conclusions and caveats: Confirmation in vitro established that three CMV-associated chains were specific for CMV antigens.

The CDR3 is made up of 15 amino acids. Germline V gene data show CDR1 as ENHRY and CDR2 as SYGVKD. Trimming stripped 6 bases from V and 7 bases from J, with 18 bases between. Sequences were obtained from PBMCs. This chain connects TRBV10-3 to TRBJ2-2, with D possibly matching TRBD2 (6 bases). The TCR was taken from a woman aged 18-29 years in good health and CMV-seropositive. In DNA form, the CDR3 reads TGTGCCATCAGCTTAGCGGCTAGCCTCATCGGGGAGCTGTTTTTT. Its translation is CAISLAASLIGELFF.